This T cell receptor (beta chain) comes out of a study of STAT5B mutations in CD4+ large granular lymphocyte leukemia. Study-wide findings and caveats: Without HLA matching, higher CD4+ than CD8+ T-LGLL clonality could reflect small sample size.

Comments on this clone: Its antigen is undetermined.

The assay was run at survey level. Clones were read by immunoSEQ multiplex PCR, and TCRdb kept only the in-frame ones, dropping some. There are about 40,000 clones in the sample; about four fifths occur only once, and less than 4% lies in the top ten. V shed 7 bases and J 0 bases; nucleotides not matched to a gene: 21. CDR1 and CDR2 from the germline V gene are MGHRA and YSYEKL. This CDR3 has 21 amino acids. The receptor was isolated from a human donor in good health. The sequencing sample was made of CD4+ T cells from blood buffy coats. V gene TRBV4-1 combines with J gene TRBJ1-3; 10 bases fit TRBD1. CDR3 coding DNA: TGCGCCAGCACCAAGCAGGTTAGGGACAGGGGCCTGATTTACTCTGGAAACACCATATATTTT. Translated: CASTKQVRDRGLIYSGNTIYF.